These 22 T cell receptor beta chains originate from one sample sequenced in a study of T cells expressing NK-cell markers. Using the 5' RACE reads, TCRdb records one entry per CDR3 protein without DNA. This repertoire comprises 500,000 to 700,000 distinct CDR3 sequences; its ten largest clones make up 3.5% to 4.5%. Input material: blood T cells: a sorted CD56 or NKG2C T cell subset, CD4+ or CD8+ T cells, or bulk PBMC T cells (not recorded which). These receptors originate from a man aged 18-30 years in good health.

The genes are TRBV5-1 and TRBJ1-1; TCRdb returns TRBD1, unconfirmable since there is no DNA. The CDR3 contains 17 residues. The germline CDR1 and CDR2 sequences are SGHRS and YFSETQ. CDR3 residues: CASSLEGAVGLGTEAFF.

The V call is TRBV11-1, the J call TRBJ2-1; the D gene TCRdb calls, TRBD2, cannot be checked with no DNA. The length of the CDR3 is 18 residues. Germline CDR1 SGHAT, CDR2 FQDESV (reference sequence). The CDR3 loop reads CASSSPTGLAGGFVEQFF.

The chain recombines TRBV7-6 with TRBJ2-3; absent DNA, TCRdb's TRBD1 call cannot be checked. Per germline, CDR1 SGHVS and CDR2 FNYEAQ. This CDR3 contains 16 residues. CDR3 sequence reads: CASSLAGTAWTDTQYF.

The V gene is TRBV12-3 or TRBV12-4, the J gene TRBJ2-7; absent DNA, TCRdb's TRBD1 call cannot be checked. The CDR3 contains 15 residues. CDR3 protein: CASSLGQGGAYEQYF.

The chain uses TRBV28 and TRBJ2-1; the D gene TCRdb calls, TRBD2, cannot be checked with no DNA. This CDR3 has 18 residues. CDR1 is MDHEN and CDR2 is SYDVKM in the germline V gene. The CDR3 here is CASSLVAGGPFSYNEQFF.

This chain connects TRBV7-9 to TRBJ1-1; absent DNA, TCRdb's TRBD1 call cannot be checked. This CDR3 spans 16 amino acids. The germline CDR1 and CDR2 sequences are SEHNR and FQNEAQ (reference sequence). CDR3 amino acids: CASSLTGGSFFTEAFF. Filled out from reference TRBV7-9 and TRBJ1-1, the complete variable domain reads DTGVSQNPRHKITKRGQNVTFRCDPISEHNRLYWYRQTLGQGPEFLTYFQNEAQLEKSRLLSDRFSAERPKGSFSTLEIQRTEQGDSAMYLCASSLTGGSFFTEAFFGQGTRLTVV.

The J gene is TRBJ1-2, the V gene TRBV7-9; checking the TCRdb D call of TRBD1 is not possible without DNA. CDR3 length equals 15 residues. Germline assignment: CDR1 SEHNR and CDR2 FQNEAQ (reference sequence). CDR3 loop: CASSLVGGTDYGYTF.

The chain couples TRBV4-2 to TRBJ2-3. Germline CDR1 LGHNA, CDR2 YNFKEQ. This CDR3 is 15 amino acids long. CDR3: CASSQGEELPDTQYF.

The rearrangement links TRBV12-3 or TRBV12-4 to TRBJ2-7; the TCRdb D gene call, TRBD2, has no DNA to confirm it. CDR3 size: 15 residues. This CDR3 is CASSLAGGPTYEQYF.

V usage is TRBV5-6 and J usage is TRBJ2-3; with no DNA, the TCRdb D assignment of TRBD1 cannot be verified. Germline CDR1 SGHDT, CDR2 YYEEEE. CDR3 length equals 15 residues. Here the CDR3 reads CASSFPGRATDTQYF. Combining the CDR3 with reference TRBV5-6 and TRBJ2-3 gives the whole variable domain DAGVTQSPTHLIKTRGQQVTLRCSPKSGHDTVSWYQQALGQGPQFIFQYYEEEERQRGNFPDRFSGHQFPNYSSELNVNALLLGDSALYLCASSFPGRATDTQYFGPGTRLTVL.

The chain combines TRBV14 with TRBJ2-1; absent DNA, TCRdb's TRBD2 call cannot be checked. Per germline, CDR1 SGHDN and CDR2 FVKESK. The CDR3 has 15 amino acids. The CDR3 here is CASSFLAGVPNEQFF.

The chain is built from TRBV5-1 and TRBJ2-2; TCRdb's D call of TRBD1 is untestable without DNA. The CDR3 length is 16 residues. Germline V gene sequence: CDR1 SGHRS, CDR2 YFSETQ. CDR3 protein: CASSLVGQGNTGELFF.

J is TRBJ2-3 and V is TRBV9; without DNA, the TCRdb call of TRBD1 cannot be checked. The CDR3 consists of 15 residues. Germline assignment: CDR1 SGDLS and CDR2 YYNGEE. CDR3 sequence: CASSNQGKTTDTQYF.

The CDR3 sequence: CASSRTSTGEQYF. The chain joins TRBV7-3 to TRBJ2-7; TCRdb names TRBD2, which stays unverified in the absence of DNA. The CDR3 sequence is 13 residues long. From germline, CDR1 is SGHTA and CDR2 FQGTGA. The variable domain in full, completed from reference TRBV7-3 and TRBJ2-7, reads GAGVSQTPSNKVTEKGKYVELRCDPISGHTALYWYRQSLGQGPEFLIYFQGTGAADDSGLPNDRFFAVRPEGSVSTLKIQRTERGDSAVYLCASSRTSTGEQYFGPGTRLTVT.

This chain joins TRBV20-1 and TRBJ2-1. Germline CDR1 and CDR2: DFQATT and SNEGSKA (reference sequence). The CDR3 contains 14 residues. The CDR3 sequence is CSAPDGASYNEQFF.

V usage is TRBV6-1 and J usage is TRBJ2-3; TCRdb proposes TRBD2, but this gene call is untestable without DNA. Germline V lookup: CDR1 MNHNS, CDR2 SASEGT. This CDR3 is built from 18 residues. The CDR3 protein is CASSLTGTSGEGRDTQYF.

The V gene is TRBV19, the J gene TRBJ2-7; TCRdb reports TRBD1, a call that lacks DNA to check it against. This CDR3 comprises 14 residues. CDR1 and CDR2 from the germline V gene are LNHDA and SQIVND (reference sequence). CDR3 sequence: CASSILWGNYEQYF.

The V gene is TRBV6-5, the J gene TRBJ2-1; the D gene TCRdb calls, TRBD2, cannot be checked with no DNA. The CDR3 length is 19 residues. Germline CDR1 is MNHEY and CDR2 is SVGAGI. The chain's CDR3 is CASSLRQGSSRGRKNEQFF.

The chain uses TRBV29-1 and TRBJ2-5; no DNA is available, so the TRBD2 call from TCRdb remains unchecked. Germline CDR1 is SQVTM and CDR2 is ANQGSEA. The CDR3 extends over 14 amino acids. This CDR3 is CSVVSAGVVETQYF.

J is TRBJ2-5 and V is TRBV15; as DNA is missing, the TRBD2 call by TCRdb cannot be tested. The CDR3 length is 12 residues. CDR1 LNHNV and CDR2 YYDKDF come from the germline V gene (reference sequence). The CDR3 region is CATLAGEETQYF.

CDR3 sequence: CSAGQGSTDTQYF. The rearrangement uses TRBV29-1 and TRBJ2-3; TCRdb's D call of TRBD1 is untestable without DNA. The germline V gene encodes CDR1 SQVTM and CDR2 ANQGSEA. There are 13 residues in the CDR3.

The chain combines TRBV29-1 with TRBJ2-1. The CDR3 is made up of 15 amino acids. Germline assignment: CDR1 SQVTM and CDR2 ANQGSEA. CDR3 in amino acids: CSVERDGGSYNEQFF.